This TCR beta chain was sequenced during a study of control samples from healthy donors and cancer patients. Repertoires were generated with immunoSEQ multiplex PCR, while TCRdb's copy carries only in-frame clones and drops some. The sample shows fewer than 250,000 clones, approximately 91% of them seen only once. This sequence was found in a man younger than 45 in good health. The sample taken for sequencing was blood.

CDR3 coding DNA: TGTGCCAGCAGTTACAGGGCCGGGGGATCCTACGAGCAGTACTTC. Protein sequence: CASSYRAGGSYEQYF. The chain recombines TRBV6-7 with TRBJ2-7; the D gene is possibly TRBD2 (6 bases). TRBV6-7 is an ORF, with its function uncertain. The CDR3 spans 15 residues. Trimming stripped 2 bases from V and 1 base from J, with 12 bases between.